This T cell receptor (beta chain) comes out of a study of tumor-infiltrating lymphocytes in primary liver carcinoma. Looking at the study overall: Productive TCRbeta reads per sample were roughly 3.5 to 7.13 million, not differing by tissue. Regarding the study as a whole: In tumor-adjacent and tumor-blood pairs, overlap was lower than in tumor region pairs.

CDR1 is LGHNA, CDR2 YNFKEQ, per germline. This CDR3 comprises 15 residues. V lost 0 bases to trimming and J lost 8 bases, with 13 bases between them. The investigators made TCR beta cDNA from approximately 500 ng total RNA, using a constant-region primer. Slightly modified ARM-PCR, run as three nested multiplex PCR rounds, produced the TCR beta libraries. Running around 9 cycles apiece, the first two PCR rounds relied on TRBV1-TRBV30 forward primers together with a C-beta reverse primer. MiXCR, applied by TCRdb to the multiplex PCR reads, yields one record per CDR3 protein. The sample lists tens of thousands of distinct CDR3 sequences; 71% were seen once. Comment on this clonotype: Its antigen is not known.

Bulk tissue was left unsorted, and RNA and DNA were co-extracted from 20-30 mg of it. The chain links TRBV4-2 to TRBJ2-2, with D possibly matching TRBD1 (5 bases). This clonotype originated in a man between 40 and 49 years old with primary liver carcinoma and hepatitis B virus infection. Sequencing was performed on liver tumor tissue from sampling region 4. Subset described: tumor region T4, right-lateral pole. The chain's CDR3 is CASSQDMAGQGELFF. The DNA of the CDR3 is TGTGCCAGCAGCCAAGATATGGCAGGGCAAGGGGAGCTGTTTTTT.